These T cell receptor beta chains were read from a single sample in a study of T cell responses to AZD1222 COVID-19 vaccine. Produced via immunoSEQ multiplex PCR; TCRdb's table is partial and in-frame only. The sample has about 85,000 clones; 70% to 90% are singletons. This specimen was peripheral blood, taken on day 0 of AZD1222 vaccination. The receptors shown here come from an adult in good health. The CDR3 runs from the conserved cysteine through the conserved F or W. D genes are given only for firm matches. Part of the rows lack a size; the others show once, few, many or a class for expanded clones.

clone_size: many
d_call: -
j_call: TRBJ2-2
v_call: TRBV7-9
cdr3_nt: TGTGCCAGCAGCCCGTGGGGGACGGAGAACACCGGGGAGCTGTTTTTT
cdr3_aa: CASSPWGTENTGELFF

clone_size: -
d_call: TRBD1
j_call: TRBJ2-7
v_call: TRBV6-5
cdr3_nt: TGTGCCGTCCATTGGACAGGGGAGTACGAGCAGTACTTC
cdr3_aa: CAVHWTGEYEQYF

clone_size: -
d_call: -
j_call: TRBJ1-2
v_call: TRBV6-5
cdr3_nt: TGTGCCAGCAGTTACTCGTCGGGTAATGGTGGTGGCTACACCTTC
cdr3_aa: CASSYSSGNGGGYTF

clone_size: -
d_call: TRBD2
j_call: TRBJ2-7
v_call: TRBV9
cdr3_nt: TGTGCCAGCAGCGCCGCGGGGGGTTCCTACGAGCAGTACTTC
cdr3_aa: CASSAAGGSYEQYF

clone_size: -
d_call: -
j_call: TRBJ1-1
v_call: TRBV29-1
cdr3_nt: TGCAGCGTTGAAGAGGGGGGCGTGAACACTGAAGCTTTCTTT
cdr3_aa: CSVEEGGVNTEAFF

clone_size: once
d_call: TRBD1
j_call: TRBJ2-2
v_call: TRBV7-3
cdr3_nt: TGTGCCAGCAGCCGGACAGGGACCGGGGAGCTGTTTTTT
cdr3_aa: CASSRTGTGELFF

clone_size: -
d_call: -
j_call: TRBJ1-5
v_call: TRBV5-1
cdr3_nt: TGCGCCAGCAGCGTGGGTGACAATCAGCCCCAGCATTTT
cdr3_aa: CASSVGDNQPQHF

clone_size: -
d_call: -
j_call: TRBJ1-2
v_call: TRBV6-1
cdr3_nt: TGTGCCAGCAGTGAACGGTCTGCCGGCTACACCTTC
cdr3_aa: CASSERSAGYTF

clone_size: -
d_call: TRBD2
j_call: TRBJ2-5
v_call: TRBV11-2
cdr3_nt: TGTGCCAGCAGCTTAGGGGAGGGAGGTTTTGAGACCCAGTACTTC
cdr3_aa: CASSLGEGGFETQYF

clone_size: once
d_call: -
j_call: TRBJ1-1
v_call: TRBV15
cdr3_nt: TGTGCCACCAGCAGACCGGGGGGTAACACTGAAGCTTTCTTT
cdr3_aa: CATSRPGGNTEAFF

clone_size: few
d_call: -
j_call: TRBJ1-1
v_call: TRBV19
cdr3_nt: TGTGCCAGTAGTCGACAGGCCTCGAACACTGAAGCTTTCTTT
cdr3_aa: CASSRQASNTEAFF

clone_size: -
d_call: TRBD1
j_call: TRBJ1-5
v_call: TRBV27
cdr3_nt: TGTGCCAGCAGACCCGGACAGGTCAATCAGCCCCAGCATTTT
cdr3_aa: CASRPGQVNQPQHF

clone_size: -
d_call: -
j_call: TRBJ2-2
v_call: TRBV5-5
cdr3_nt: TGTGCCAGCAGCTTGGTGTCGGTTAACACCGGGGAGCTGTTTTTT
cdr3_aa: CASSLVSVNTGELFF